This T cell receptor beta chain was profiled in a study of blood T cell repertoires in COVID-19. Original processing methods: Amplification from reference gene primers served as the basis for estimated nucleated cell counts. This table comes from immunoSEQ multiplex PCR, and its TCRdb copy is limited to in-frame clones, with some not included. V and J calls and clone size are given by that table; D and trimming were obtained from the DNA. The sample lists some 260,000 clones, 70% to 90% occurring once. CDR1 is MNHNS, CDR2 SASEGT, per germline. The V end lost 7 bases, the J end lost 1 base, and 10 bases lay between the germline ends. The CDR3 runs to 13 residues.

V is TRBV6-1 and J is TRBJ1-2; no reliable D call. Sample: peripheral blood. The sequence was obtained from a woman aged 40 to 50 who had recovered from COVID-19. CDR3 protein: CASNARNNYGYTF. DNA for the CDR3: TGTGCCAGCAACGCCAGGAATAACTATGGCTACACCTTC.